The clone carrying this TCR beta chain was counted at least ten times. The antigen remains undetermined. One end of the junction does not line up with germline, which may come from a read error. The CDR3 has 13 amino acids. CDR1 is MDHEN, CDR2 SYDVKM, per germline. Uncontrolled infection, other autoimmune disease, pregnancy or lactation excluded patients. The diagnoses drew upon clinical symptoms, serum thyroxine and TRAb, thyroid ultrasound and orbital computed tomography. What was amplified from RNA transcripts were TCR beta CDR3 regions. During a first-round RT-PCR of the TCR CDR3, the HTBI primer set was used. TCRdb fed the multiplex PCR reads into MiXCR, producing one record per CDR3 protein. The sample lists 360,000 or so distinct CDR3 sequences, 19% seen once, with 3% to 4% in the top ten. These data come from a study of T cells in Graves' hyperthyroidism and ophthalmopathy. Looking at the study overall: Specimen type is peripheral blood, collected at initial diagnosis prior to any treatment.

General study results and limits: In validation, the model predicted ophthalmopathy. These predictions came a median approximately 6.5 months before onset.

V and J are TRBV28 and TRBJ1-1; unclear D gene. This TCR was sampled from a young woman with Graves' hyperthyroidism. The sample consisted of blood. CDR3 amino acids: CASSPYMNTGAFF. The CDR3, as DNA: TGTGCCAGCAGTCCCTATATGAACACTGGAGCTTTCTTT. Full variable domain (remainder filled in from reference TRBV28 and TRBJ1-1): DVKVTQSSRYLVKRTGEKVFLECVQDMDHENMFWYRQDPGLGLRLIYFSYDVKMKEKGDIPEGYSVSREKKERFSLILESASTNQTSMYLCASSPYMNTGAFFGQGTRLTVV.